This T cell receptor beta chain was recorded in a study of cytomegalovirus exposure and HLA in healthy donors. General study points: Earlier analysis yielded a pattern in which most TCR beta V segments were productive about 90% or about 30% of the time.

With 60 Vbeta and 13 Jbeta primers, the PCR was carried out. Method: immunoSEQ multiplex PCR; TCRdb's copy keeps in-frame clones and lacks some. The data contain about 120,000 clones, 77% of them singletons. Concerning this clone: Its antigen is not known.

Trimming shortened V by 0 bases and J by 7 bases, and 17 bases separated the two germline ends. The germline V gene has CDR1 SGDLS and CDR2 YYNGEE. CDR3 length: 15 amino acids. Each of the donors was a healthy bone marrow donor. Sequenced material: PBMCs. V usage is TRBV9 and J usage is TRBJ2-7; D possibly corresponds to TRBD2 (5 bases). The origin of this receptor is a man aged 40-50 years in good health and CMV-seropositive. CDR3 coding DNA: TGTGCCAGCAGCGTAGGATTGGGCAGTCGGGAAGAGCAGTACTTC. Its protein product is CASSVGLGSREEQYF.